Sequencing of this T cell receptor (beta chain) was carried out in a study of identical twins. Notes on the study in general: Clonotypes of the beta chain that were abundant in cord blood carried fewer insertions (memory repertoires showed none).

The germline CDR1 and CDR2 sequences are SEHNR and FQNEAQ (reference sequence). J gave up 7 bases and V 5 bases, and 4 bases lay outside the gene matches. The CDR3 spans 12 residues. In this sample, this clonotype turned up many times. Its antigen is as yet unknown. Template switching introduced a universal primer site, and the cDNA bore unique molecular identifiers. Each CDR3 protein gets one entry after TCRdb re-called the 5' RACE reads with MiXCR. Here the sample spans 300,000 to 350,000 distinct CDR3 sequences, over 9% being singletons. These data also featured in a second study, about yellow fever vaccine responses in identical twins.

Source material: CD8+ T cells sorted from blood. This chain joins TRBV7-9 and TRBJ1-1; 7 bases agree with TRBD1. The sequence came from a woman aged 18-29 years in good health. The CDR3 bases are TGTGCCAGCAGCCCCGACAGGGTTGAAGCTTTCTTT. Translated: CASSPDRVEAFF.